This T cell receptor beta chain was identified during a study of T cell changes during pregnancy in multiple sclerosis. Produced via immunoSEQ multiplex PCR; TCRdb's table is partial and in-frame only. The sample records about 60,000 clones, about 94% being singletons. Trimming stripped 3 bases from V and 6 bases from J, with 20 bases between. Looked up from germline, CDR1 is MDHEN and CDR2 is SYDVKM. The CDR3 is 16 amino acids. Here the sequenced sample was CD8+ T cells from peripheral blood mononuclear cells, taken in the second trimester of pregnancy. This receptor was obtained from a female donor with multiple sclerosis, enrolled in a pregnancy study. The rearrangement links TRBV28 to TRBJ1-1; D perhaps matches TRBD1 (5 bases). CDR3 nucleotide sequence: TGTGCCAGCAGTTTTTGGTCTGGCGGGGGGGAAGCTGAAGCTTTCTTT. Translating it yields CASSFWSGGGEAEAFF. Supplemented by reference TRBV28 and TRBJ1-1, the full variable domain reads DVKVTQSSRYLVKRTGEKVFLECVQDMDHENMFWYRQDPGLGLRLIYFSYDVKMKEKGDIPEGYSVSREKKERFSLILESASTNQTSMYLCASSFWSGGGEAEAFFGQGTRLTVV.